Sequencing of this T cell receptor beta chain was carried out in a study of PD-L1 blockade in urothelial cancer. Study in general: Blood drawn 3 weeks (second dose) and 6 weeks after treatment start was analyzed. The study recovered a median of about 140,000 T cells per blood sample.

V lost 4 bases, J lost 4 bases, and 5 bases stayed unmatched. CDR1 and CDR2 from the germline V gene are MNHNY and SVGAGI (reference sequence). The CDR3 is 14 residues long. Clones were sequenced by immunoSEQ multiplex PCR, and TCRdb holds only the in-frame ones, with some missing. The sample carries about 53,000 clones, around 85% recorded once. Regarding this clone: The antigen is undetermined.

The study's findings and limits: When pretreatment blood TCR clonality was below the median, it predicted better survival.

As for time point: pretreatment peripheral blood. Sequences were derived from PBMCs, sampled around atezolizumab (anti-PD-L1) treatment. The origin of this receptor is a woman in her sixties with urothelial cancer. J is TRBJ2-7 and V is TRBV6-6; 9 bases are shared with TRBD2. The CDR3 DNA follows: TGTGCCAGCAGTTCGCGGGAGGGCGAGTACGAGCAGTACTTC. Encoded protein: CASSSREGEYEQYF.